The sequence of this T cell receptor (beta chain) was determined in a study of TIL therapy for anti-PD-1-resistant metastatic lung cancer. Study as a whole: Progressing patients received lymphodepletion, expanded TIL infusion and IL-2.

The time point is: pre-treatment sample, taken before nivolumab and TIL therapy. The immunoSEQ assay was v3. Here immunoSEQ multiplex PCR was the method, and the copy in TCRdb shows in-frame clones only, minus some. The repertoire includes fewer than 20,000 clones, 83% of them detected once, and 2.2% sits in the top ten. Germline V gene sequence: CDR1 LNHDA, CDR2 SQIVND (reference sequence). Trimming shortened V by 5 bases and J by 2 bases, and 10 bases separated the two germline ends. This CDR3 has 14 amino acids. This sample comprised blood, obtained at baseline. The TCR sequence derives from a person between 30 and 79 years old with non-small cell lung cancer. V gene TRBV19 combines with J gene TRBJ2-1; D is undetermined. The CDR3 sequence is CASSPGVAYNEQFF. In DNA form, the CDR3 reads TGTGCCAGTAGTCCCGGAGTAGCCTACAATGAGCAGTTCTTC.